What follows is one T cell receptor beta chain and its context. The V and J ends lost 3 bases and 0 bases, in that order; junction bases with no gene match: 10. The CDR3 extends over 18 amino acids. Germline assignment: CDR1 DFQATT and CDR2 SNEGSKA (reference sequence). The entry originates in a study of CD8 T cells in Susac syndrome. RNA amounts of about 0.45 to 1 ug underwent reverse transcription with random hexamers. Amplification of TCR beta CDR3 was carried out by immunoSEQ multiplex PCR, which covered 54 Vbeta and 13 Jbeta segments. One entry per CDR3 protein results from TCRdb running MiXCR on the immunoSEQ multiplex PCR reads. The sample records 200,000 or so distinct CDR3 sequences, approximately 94% being singletons.

This sequence was found in a human donor with multiple sclerosis. Sequenced material: CD4+ T cells from PBMCs. The chain carries TRBV20-1 and TRBJ2-5; TRBD2 aligns across 13 bases. Written as DNA, the CDR3 is TGCAGTGCTAGGCGGACTAGCGGGGGCCCTACGAACCAAGAGACCCAGTACTTC. It encodes CSARRTSGGPTNQETQYF.